This TCR beta chain was observed in a study of cytotoxic CD8 clonotypes in ibrutinib-treated CLL. Overall study findings and caveats: Samples were collected at differing times from sustained-remission and progressing patients. A rise in clonality was seen at ibrutinib response, and a fall back toward baseline was seen at progression.

Depth targeted 1 in 200,000 to 1 in 1 million T cells, averaging 10x coverage per clonotype. Measured with immunoSEQ multiplex PCR; TCRdb has only the in-frame clones, and not every one. The data hold approximately 200,000 clones, with about 72% observed a single time. With respect to this clone: The target antigen is unknown.

The CDR3 runs 15 residues. With 0 bases clipped from V and 7 bases from J, the junction kept 8 bases outside the gene matches. Germline CDR1 is SGHRS and CDR2 is YFSETQ. This sequence was found in a human donor with chronic lymphocytic leukemia. The V and J genes are TRBV5-1 and TRBJ2-7, with TRBD2 matching 9 bases. This specimen was PBMCs, taken after 24 months of ibrutinib treatment. CDR3 DNA sequence: TGCGCCAGCAGCTTGGATGGCGGGAGGGCCAGGGAGCAGTACTTC. This encodes CASSLDGGRAREQYF. The full variable domain, completed using reference TRBV5-1 and TRBJ2-7, is KAGVTQTPRYLIKTRGQQVTLSCSPISGHRSVSWYQQTPGQGLQFLFEYFSETQRNKGNFPGRFSGRQFSNSRSEMNVSTLELGDSALYLCASSLDGGRAREQYFGPGTRLTVT.